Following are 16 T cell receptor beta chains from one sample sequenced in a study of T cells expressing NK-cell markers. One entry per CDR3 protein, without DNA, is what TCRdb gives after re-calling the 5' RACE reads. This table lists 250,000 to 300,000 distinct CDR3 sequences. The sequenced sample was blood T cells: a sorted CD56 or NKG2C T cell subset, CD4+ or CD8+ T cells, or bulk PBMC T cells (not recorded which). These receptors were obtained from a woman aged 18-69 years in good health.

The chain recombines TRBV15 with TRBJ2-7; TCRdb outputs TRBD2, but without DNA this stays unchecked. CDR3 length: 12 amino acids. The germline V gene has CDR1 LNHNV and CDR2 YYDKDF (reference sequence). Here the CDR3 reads CATSTGVREQYF.

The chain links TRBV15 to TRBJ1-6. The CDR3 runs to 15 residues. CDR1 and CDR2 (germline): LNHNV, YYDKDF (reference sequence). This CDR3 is CATSGGGSANSPLHF.

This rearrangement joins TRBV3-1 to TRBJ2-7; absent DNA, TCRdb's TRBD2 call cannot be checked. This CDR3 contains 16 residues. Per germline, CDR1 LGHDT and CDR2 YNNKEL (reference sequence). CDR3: CASSQLAGASSYEQYF.

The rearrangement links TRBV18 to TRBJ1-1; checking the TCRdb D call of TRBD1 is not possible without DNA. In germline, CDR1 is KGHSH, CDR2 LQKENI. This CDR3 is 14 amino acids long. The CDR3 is CASSPETTGGEAFF.

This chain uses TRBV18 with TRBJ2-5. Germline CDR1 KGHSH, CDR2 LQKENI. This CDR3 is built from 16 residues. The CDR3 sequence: CASSLRGRSMQETQYF. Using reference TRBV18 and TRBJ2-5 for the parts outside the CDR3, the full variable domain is NAGVMQNPRHLVRRRGQEARLRCSPMKGHSHVYWYRQLPEEGLKFMVYLQKENIIDESGMPKERFSAEFPKEGPSILRIQQVVRGDSAAYFCASSLRGRSMQETQYFGPGTRLLVL.

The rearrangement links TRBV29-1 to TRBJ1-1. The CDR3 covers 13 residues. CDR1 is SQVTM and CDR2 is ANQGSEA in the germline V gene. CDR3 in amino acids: CSAPNDKNTEAFF.

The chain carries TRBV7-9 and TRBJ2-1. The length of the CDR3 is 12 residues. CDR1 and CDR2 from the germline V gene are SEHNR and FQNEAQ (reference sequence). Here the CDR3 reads CASSAMDGTQFF. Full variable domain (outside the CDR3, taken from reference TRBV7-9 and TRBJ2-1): DTGVSQNPRHKITKRGQNVTFRCDPISEHNRLYWYRQTLGQGPEFLTYFQNEAQLEKSRLLSDRFSAERPKGSFSTLEIQRTEQGDSAMYLCASSAMDGTQFFGPGTRLTVL.

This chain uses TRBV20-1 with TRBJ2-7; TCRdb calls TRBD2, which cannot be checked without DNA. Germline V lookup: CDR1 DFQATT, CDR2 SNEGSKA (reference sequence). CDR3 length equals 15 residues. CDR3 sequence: CSGARASGSSYEQYF.

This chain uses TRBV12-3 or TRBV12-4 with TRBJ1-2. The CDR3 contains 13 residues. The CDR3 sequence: CASRSRSSYGYTF.

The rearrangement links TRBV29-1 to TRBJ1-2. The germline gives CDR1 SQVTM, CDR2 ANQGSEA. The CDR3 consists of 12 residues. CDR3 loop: CSAQQLIYGYTF.

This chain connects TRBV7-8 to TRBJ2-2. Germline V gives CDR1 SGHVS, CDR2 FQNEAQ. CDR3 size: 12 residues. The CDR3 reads CASSKRAGELFF.

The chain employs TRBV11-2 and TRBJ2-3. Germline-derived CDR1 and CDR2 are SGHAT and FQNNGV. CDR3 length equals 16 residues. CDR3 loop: CASSLDLGGRTDTQYF.

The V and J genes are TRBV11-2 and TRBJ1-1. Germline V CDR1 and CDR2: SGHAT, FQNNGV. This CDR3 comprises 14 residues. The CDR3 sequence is CASSFSGPYTEAFF.

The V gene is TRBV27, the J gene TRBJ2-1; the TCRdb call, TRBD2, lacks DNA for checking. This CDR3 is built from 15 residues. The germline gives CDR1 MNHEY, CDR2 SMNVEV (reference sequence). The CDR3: CASREAGGLYNEQFF.

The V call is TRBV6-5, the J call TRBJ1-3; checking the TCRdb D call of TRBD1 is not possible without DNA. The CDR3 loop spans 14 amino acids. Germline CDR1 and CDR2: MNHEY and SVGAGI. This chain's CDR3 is CASSYGTALNTIYF.

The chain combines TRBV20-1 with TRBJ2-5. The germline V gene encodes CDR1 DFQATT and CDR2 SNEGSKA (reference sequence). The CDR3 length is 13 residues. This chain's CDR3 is CSARVSWRETQYF.